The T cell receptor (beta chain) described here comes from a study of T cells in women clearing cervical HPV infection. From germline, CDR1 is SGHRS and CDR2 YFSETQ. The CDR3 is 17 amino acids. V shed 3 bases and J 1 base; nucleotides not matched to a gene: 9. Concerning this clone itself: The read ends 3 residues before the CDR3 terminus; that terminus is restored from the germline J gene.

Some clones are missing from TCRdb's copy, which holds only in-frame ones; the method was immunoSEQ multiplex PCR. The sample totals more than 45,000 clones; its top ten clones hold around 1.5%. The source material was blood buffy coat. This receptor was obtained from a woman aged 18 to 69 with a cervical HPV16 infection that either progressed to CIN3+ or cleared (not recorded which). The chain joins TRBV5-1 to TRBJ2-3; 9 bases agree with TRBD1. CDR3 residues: CASSSSPGQGGTDTQYF. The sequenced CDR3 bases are TGCGCCAGCAGCTCCTCCCCGGGACAGGGAGGCACAGATACG. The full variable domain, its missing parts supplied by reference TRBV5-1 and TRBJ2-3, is KAGVTQTPRYLIKTRGQQVTLSCSPISGHRSVSWYQQTPGQGLQFLFEYFSETQRNKGNFPGRFSGRQFSNSRSEMNVSTLELGDSALYLCASSSSPGQGGTDTQYFGPGTRLTVL.